The T cell receptor beta chain under discussion was sequenced for a study of blood T cell repertoires in COVID-19. Trimming shortened V by 2 bases and J by 7 bases, and 17 bases separated the two germline ends. The germline CDR1 and CDR2 sequences are SGHVS and FQNEAQ. This CDR3 comprises 15 residues. This study enrolled people aged about 18 to 90 from under 25 US geographic areas. Here immunoSEQ multiplex PCR was the method, and the copy in TCRdb shows in-frame clones only, minus some. The sample contains approximately 240,000 clones, roughly 87% of which appear only once. Material: PBMCs or T cells enriched from blood (not recorded which). The chain is built from TRBV7-8 and TRBJ1-2; possible D gene TRBD1, 6 bases. This TCR came from a woman between 25 and 40 years old with acute COVID-19. CDR3 sequence reads: CASSLSYRVVGGYTF. CDR3 in DNA: TGTGCCAGCAGCTTATCGTACAGGGTGGTTGGTGGCTACACCTTC.